At least ten counts were recorded for the clone carrying this T cell receptor (beta chain). What it binds is not known. Deletions cut 1 base from V and 1 base from J, with 7 bases between. The CDR3 is 14 amino acids. Germline lookup yields CDR1 SGHTA and CDR2 FQGNSA. This sample was included in a study of spatial heterogeneity in lung cancer. Study in general: Raw-read counts averaged over ten per unique TCR and UMI combination.

Time point: sample taken at primary tumor resection. Whole RNA, which was extracted from tumor, nontumor lung tissue or frozen PBMC, was sequenced without any cell sorting. The presence of a unique molecular identifier marked each TCR cDNA molecule. TCRdb recomputed calls from the 5' RACE reads with MiXCR, one row per CDR3 protein. The sample yields 15,000 to 20,000 distinct CDR3 sequences, about 6.5% seen once. Regarding the study as a whole: Ubiquitous and regional nonsynonymous mutations were each tracked by the matching count of ubiquitous or regional expanded TCRs. Tracking of tumor mutation counts was seen in expanded intratumoral alpha and beta TCR counts.

The chain recombines TRBV7-2 with TRBJ1-1; D gene uncertain. The receptor comes from a female donor with early-stage non-small cell lung cancer. Sequencing was performed on lung tumor tissue, taken at surgery. Written as DNA, the CDR3 is TGTGCCAGCAGCTTAGGTCAGACGAACACTGAAGCTTTCTTT. Its protein is CASSLGQTNTEAFF.